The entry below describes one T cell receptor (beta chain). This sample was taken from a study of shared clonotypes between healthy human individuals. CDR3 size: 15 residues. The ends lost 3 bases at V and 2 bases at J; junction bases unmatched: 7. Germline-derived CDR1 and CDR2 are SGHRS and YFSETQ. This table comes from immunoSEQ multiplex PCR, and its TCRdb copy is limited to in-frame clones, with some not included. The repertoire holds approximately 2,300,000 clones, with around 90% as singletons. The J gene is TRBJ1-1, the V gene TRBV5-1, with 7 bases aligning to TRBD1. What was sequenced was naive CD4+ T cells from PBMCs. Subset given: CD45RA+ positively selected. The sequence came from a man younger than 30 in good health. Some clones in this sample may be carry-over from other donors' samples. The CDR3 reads CASSSWTGPNTEAFF. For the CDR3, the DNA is TGCGCCAGCAGCTCGTGGACAGGACCAAACACTGAAGCTTTCTTT.